This is a list of T cell receptor beta chains from one sample in a study of blood T cell repertoires in COVID-19. Some clones are missing from TCRdb's copy, which holds only in-frame ones; the method was immunoSEQ multiplex PCR. The top ten hold 0.7% of the sample, which has approximately 480,000 clones, around 87% seen once. Sequencing was performed on PBMCs or T cells enriched from blood (not recorded which). Receptors were obtained from a woman under 30 who had recovered from COVID-19. Each CDR3 is given with its conserved first and last residue. A D gene is named only where the DNA matches it firmly. Not every row has a clone size; where given, it reads once, few, many or a size class.

J gene | clone size | V gene | D gene | CDR3 DNA | CDR3 protein
TRBJ1-2 | - | TRBV12-3/TRBV12-4 | TRBD1 | TGTGCCAGCAGTCCTGACAGGGCGGGGGGCTACACCTTC | CASSPDRAGGYTF
TRBJ2-7 | once | TRBV10-3 | TRBD1 | TGTGCCACCTCGGACAGGGGGCCCTACGAGCAGTACTTC | CATSDRGPYEQYF
TRBJ1-4 | - | TRBV7-9 | TRBD1 | TGTGCCAGCAGCTTAGATAGGACAGGGAAAGAAAAACTGTTTTTT | CASSLDRTGKEKLFF
TRBJ2-3 | - | TRBV9 | TRBD2 | TGTGCCAGCAGCCTTCGACTAGCAACAGATACGCAGTATTTT | CASSLRLATDTQYF
TRBJ1-1 | - | TRBV5-1 | TRBD1 | TGCGCCAGCATAGGACAGGGGGGACTGAACACTGAAGCTTTCTTT | CASIGQGGLNTEAFF
TRBJ2-5 | - | TRBV11-2 | - | TGTGCCAGCAGCTTAGATGGCAGGGAAGAGACCCAGTACTTC | CASSLDGREETQYF
TRBJ2-7 | - | TRBV5-4 | - | TGTGCCAGCAGCTTGGAAGGGGGTGGCGAGCAGTACTTC | CASSLEGGGEQYF
TRBJ2-1 | once | TRBV11-3 | - | TGTGCCAGCAGCCTGCAGGGGACCGAGCAGTTCTTC | CASSLQGTEQFF
TRBJ1-5 | - | TRBV19 | - | TGTGCCAGTAGGGTCAGGCAGCCCCAGCATTTT | CASRVRQPQHF
TRBJ2-2 | - | TRBV9 | TRBD2 | TGTGCCAGCAGCGTAGGGGCGGGGGAGAACACCGGGGAGCTGTTTTTT | CASSVGAGENTGELFF
TRBJ1-4 | - | TRBV25-1 | - | TGTGCCAGCAGTGAATTGGCATATGAAAAACTGTTTTTT | CASSELAYEKLFF
TRBJ2-1 | - | TRBV7-2 | TRBD2 | TGTGCCAGCAGCTTCGCGACAGCGGGAAATGAGCAGTTCTTC | CASSFATAGNEQFF
TRBJ2-5 | - | TRBV3-1/TRBV3-2 | - | TGTGCCAGCAGCCAAGTTTCGAGCGGGGAGACCCAGTACTTC | CASSQVSSGETQYF
TRBJ1-5 | - | TRBV24-1 | - | TGTGCCACCCAGAACGAGGGTAGCAATCAGCCCCAGCATTTT | CATQNEGSNQPQHF
TRBJ2-1 | - | TRBV6-1 | TRBD2 | TGTGCCAGCAGTACGGGACTAGTCCACAATGAGCAGTTCTTC | CASSTGLVHNEQFF
TRBJ1-1 | - | TRBV20-1 | - | TGCAGTGCTATAGGGGGGGCTGAAGCTTTCTTT | CSAIGGAEAFF
TRBJ2-2 | - | TRBV28 | TRBD1 | TGTGCCAGCAGTTACGGGACAGCAAACACCGGGGAGCTGTTTTTT | CASSYGTANTGELFF
TRBJ2-7 | - | TRBV7-9 | TRBD2 | TGTGCCAGCAGCGCCGGGACTAGCAACGAGCAGTACTTC | CASSAGTSNEQYF
TRBJ2-7 | - | TRBV9 | TRBD2 | TGTGCCAGCAGCGCCTCGATAGCGGGGGGGCTGTACGAGCAGTACTTC | CASSASIAGGLYEQYF
TRBJ2-7 | - | TRBV27 | - | TGTGCCAGCAGTTTAGCCAGGTCCTACGAGCAGTACTTC | CASSLARSYEQYF
TRBJ2-2 | - | TRBV5-5 | TRBD1 | TGTGCCAGCAGCTTGAGACAGGGAATAACCGGGGAGCTGTTTTTT | CASSLRQGITGELFF
TRBJ2-1 | - | TRBV27 | TRBD2 | TGTGCCAGCAGTTTACTAGCGGGGGGGAGCAATGAGCAGTTCTTC | CASSLLAGGSNEQFF
TRBJ1-5 | once | TRBV7-9 | - | TGTGCCAGCAGCCCGGAGGGCGGCCGAGATAGCAATCAGCCCCAGCATTTT | CASSPEGGRDSNQPQHF
TRBJ1-1 | - | TRBV5-1 | - | TGCGCCAGCAGCCTGGAGGGGACTAACACTGAAGCTTTCTTT | CASSLEGTNTEAFF
TRBJ1-2 | - | TRBV3-1/TRBV3-2 | - | TGTGCCAGCAGCCAAGGGTCGCGAGTAGTTAACTATGGCTACACCTTC | CASSQGSRVVNYGYTF
TRBJ1-4 | - | TRBV18 | - | TGTGCCAGCTCACCGTCCGGGACAACGAATGAAAAACTGTTTTTT | CASSPSGTTNEKLFF
TRBJ2-7 | - | TRBV5-4 | - | TGTGCCAGCAGCTTGAGCAGCCCTAGCTCCTACGAGCAGTACTTC | CASSLSSPSSYEQYF
TRBJ2-4 | - | TRBV23-1 | TRBD1 | TGCGCCAGCAATGGGACAGGGCTAAGACTAGCCAAAAACATTCAGTACTTC | CASNGTGLRLAKNIQYF
TRBJ1-6 | - | TRBV29-1 | TRBD1 | TGCAGCGTGGGGTCCGGGACAGAGGCTTCACCCCTCCACTTT | CSVGSGTEASPLHF
TRBJ1-1 | - | TRBV5-1 | TRBD1 | TGCGCCAGCAGCTCGGGACAGCTTAACACTGAAGCTTTCTTT | CASSSGQLNTEAFF
TRBJ1-4 | - | TRBV24-1 | TRBD1 | TGTGCCACCAGTGATCGGGGACAGGGGGCAGCTAATGAAAAACTGTTTTTT | CATSDRGQGAANEKLFF
TRBJ1-1 | - | TRBV9 | TRBD1 | TGTGCCAGCAGCGTAGAGGGGGCAGTTAACACTGAAGCTTTCTTT | CASSVEGAVNTEAFF
TRBJ2-3 | - | TRBV6-1 | - | TGTGCCAGCAGTGAAACTGGGGGGGCGGCAGATACGCAGTATTTT | CASSETGGAADTQYF
TRBJ1-5 | - | TRBV18 | TRBD1 | TGTGCCAGCTCAGATCTTACAGGGGAGGGCAATCAGCCCCAGCATTTT | CASSDLTGEGNQPQHF
TRBJ1-1 | - | TRBV5-1 | TRBD1 | TGCGCCAGCAGCGGACAGGGTTGGGGGACTGAAGCTTTCTTT | CASSGQGWGTEAFF
TRBJ2-3 | few | TRBV10-3 | - | TGTGCCATTTCATCCGGGGGACCTAGCACAGATACGCAGTATTTT | CAISSGGPSTDTQYF
TRBJ2-2 | - | TRBV19 | TRBD1 | TGTGCCAGTAGCCAACTCGGACAGGTAACCGGGGAGCTGTTTTTT | CASSQLGQVTGELFF
TRBJ1-6 | - | TRBV7-9 | - | TGTGCCAGCAGCTTATTCAGGCAGTCACCCCTCCACTTT | CASSLFRQSPLHF
TRBJ2-7 | - | TRBV7-9 | - | TGTGCCAGCAGCCCCGTTCCCTACGAGCAGTACTTC | CASSPVPYEQYF
TRBJ1-3 | few | TRBV6-5 | TRBD1 | TGTGCCAGCAGAGCCTTCGGGACAGTCGGAAACACCATATATTTT | CASRAFGTVGNTIYF
TRBJ1-4 | - | TRBV12-3/TRBV12-4 | - | TGTGCCAGTCGGTTAAATGAAAAACTGTTTTTT | CASRLNEKLFF
TRBJ1-1 | - | TRBV11-2 | TRBD1 | TGTGCCAGCAGCCCCTGGGACAGGGTGAACACTGAAGCTTTCTTT | CASSPWDRVNTEAFF
TRBJ1-6 | - | TRBV6-5 | - | TGTGCCAGCGCCGGGACACCCGATTCACCCCTCCACTTT | CASAGTPDSPLHF
TRBJ1-5 | - | TRBV6-5 | - | TGTGCCAGCAGTTACAGGGGGGGCTGGCAGCCCCAGCATTTT | CASSYRGGWQPQHF
TRBJ2-7 | - | TRBV27 | - | TGTGCCAGCAGTTTAGTTTCGGGGAACGAGCAGTACTTC | CASSLVSGNEQYF
TRBJ1-1 | - | TRBV5-6 | - | TGTGCCAGCAACCTCCCCGGGGGAGTAACTGAAGCTTTCTTT | CASNLPGGVTEAFF
TRBJ2-7 | - | TRBV3-1/TRBV3-2 | TRBD2 | TGTGCCAGCCGGGGGACTAGGGGCGAGCAGTACTTC | CASRGTRGEQYF
TRBJ2-1 | - | TRBV5-1 | - | TGCGCCAGCTCCAACGGGGGGCCCGACAATGAGCAGTTCTTC | CASSNGGPDNEQFF